This T cell receptor beta chain was obtained from a study of human T cells and chemical hapten exposure. About the research overall: The patients, most of them female, presented with alopecia areata, totalis or universalis. Whole-study results and caveats: Relative to controls, expanded TCRs formed significantly more large CDR3 similarity clusters. TCRs at a frequency above 1 in 1000 stayed unchanged with DPC sensitization.

TCRdb analysed the RACE reads with MiXCR anew, one entry per CDR3 protein. The repertoire includes 95,000 to 100,000 distinct CDR3 sequences, roughly an eighth of them detected once, and 2.1% sits in the top ten. Many counts were recorded for this clonotype. The target antigen is unknown. The germline V gene encodes CDR1 SEHNR and CDR2 FQNEAQ (reference sequence). V was pared by 1 base and J by 5 bases, with 12 bases between. CDR3 length: 14 amino acids. Time point defined: patch test 1, 2 weeks after DPC sensitization. Noted treatment: therapeutic diphenylcyclopropenone sensitization with weekly scalp DPC.

The origin of this receptor is a woman aged 40 to 50 with alopecia areata. Some clones in this sample may be carry-over from other donors' samples. Specimen: whole blood, collected in connection with sensitization to the hapten diphenylcyclopropenone (DPC). This chain links TRBV7-9 with TRBJ2-7, with D possibly being TRBD1 (5 bases). The CDR3 DNA reads TGTGCCAGCAGCTTAGAGACGCAGGGAAACGAGCAGTACTTC. This translates into CASSLETQGNEQYF.